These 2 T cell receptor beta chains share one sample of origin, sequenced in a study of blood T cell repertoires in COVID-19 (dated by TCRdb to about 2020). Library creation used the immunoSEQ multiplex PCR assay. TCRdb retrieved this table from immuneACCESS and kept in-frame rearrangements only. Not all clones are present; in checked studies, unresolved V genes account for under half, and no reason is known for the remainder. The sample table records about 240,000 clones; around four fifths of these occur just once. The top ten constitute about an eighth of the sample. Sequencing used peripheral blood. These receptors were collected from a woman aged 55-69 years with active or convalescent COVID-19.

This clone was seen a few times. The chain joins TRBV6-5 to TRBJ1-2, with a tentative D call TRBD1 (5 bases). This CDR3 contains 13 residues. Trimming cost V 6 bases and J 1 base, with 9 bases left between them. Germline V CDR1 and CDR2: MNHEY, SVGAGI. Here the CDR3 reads CASRRQSNYGYTF. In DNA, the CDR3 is TGTGCCAGCAGACGACAGAGTAACTATGGCTACACCTTC.

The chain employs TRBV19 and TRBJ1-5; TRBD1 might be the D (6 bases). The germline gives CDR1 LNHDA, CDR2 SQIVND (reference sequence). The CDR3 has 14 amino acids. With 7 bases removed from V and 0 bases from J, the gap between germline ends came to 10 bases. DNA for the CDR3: TGTGCCAGTATTGGACAGTATAGCAATCAGCCCCAGCATTTT. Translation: CASIGQYSNQPQHF.